This record looks at one T cell receptor (beta chain) sequence and its context. Germline CDR1 and CDR2: SGHAT and FQNNGV. V lost 1 base and J 1 base, leaving 5 bases between the germline ends. The CDR3 totals 14 residues. Sequenced by immunoSEQ multiplex PCR; TCRdb stores in-frame clones only, minus some. The profile shows about 170,000 clones, approximately 93% of them singletons. The sample belongs to a study of T cell responses to AZD1222 COVID-19 vaccine. The specimen comprised peripheral blood, sampled on day 0 of AZD1222 vaccination. The chain has TRBV11-2 and TRBJ1-5, with no clear D. The sequence was collected from an adult in good health. CDR3 amino acids: CASSLVSSNQPQHF. The DNA of the CDR3 is TGTGCCAGCAGCTTAGTATCAAGCAATCAGCCCCAGCATTTT.